What follows are 24 T cell receptor beta chains derived from one specimen sequenced in a study of T cell responses to AZD1222 COVID-19 vaccine. The assay was immunoSEQ multiplex PCR, and TCRdb's table has in-frame clones only and misses some. This table holds about 180,000 clones, 85% to 90% found once. The material was peripheral blood, obtained 28 days after the second AZD1222 dose. The receptors derive from an adult who received the AZD1222 COVID-19 vaccine.

This chain links TRBV19 with TRBJ2-2; the match to TRBD1 covers 8 bases. V lost 7 bases, J lost 4 bases, and 5 bases stayed unmatched. Germline-derived CDR1 and CDR2 are LNHDA and SQIVND (reference sequence). The CDR3 spans 14 residues. The CDR3 region is CASKRQGSTGELFF. CDR3 coding DNA: TGTGCCAGTAAGCGACAGGGGAGCACCGGGGAGCTGTTTTTT.

The rearrangement links TRBV7-2 to TRBJ2-6; D is unclear. The CDR3 is 15 amino acids. Deletions cut 5 bases from V and 0 bases from J, with 8 bases between. The V gene's germline CDR1 is SGHTA and CDR2 FQGNSA. In DNA form, the CDR3 reads TGTGCCAGCAGCGTAGACATCTCTGGGGCCAACGTCCTGACTTTC. Translated, it gives CASSVDISGANVLTF. The whole variable domain, filled in from reference TRBV7-2 and TRBJ2-6, reads GAGVSQSPSNKVTEKGKDVELRCDPISGHTALYWYRQSLGQGLEFLIYFQGNSAPDKSGLPSDRFSAERTGGSVSTLTIQRTQQEDSAVYLCASSVDISGANVLTFGAGSRLTVL.

This sequence joins TRBV7-9 and TRBJ1-2; 8 nucleotides align to TRBD1. The V segment lost 5 bases and the J segment 4 bases; nucleotides outside the gene matches: 0. The CDR3 consists of 12 residues. Germline-derived CDR1 and CDR2 are SEHNR and FQNEAQ (reference sequence). DNA for the CDR3: TGTGCCAGCAGCGGACAGGGCTATGGCTACACCTTC. Protein sequence: CASSGQGYGYTF.

The rearrangement uses TRBV30 and TRBJ2-3, with D possibly TRBD1 on 6 matching bases. V lost 3 bases and J lost 4, with 11 bases in between. CDR3 length: 13 residues. Germline CDR1 GTSNPN, CDR2 SVGIG (reference sequence). The CDR3 DNA follows: TGTGCCTGGAGGGCCAGGGGTGCAGATACGCAGTATTTT. It specifies CAWRARGADTQYF.

The V call is TRBV7-2, the J call TRBJ1-1; the D gene is possibly TRBD1 (5 bases). V lost 3 bases and J lost 7, with 12 bases in between. The CDR3 spans 13 residues. Germline CDR1 and CDR2: SGHTA and FQGNSA. CDR3 nucleotides: TGTGCCAGCAGCTTCCGGACAAGGGATGAAGCTTTCTTT. Encoded protein: CASSFRTRDEAFF.

Details on this clone: The junction departs from germline at one end; a sequencing error may be responsible. The V gene is TRBV5-1, the J gene TRBJ2-1, with TRBD2 matching over 15 bases. CDR1 and CDR2 from the germline V gene are SGHRS and YFSETQ. CDR3 length equals 19 residues. This CDR3 is CASSLGGTSGGLSYNERFF. The CDR3 DNA is TGCGCCAGCAGCTTGGGTGGGACTAGCGGGGGGTTGTCCTACAATGAGCGGTTCTTC.

For this clone: This specimen includes other DNA sequences encoding the same CDR3. The gene calls are TRBV3-1 (or the pseudogene TRBV3-2) and TRBJ1-5, with TRBD1 as a possible D gene (5 bases). The CDR3 extends over 12 amino acids. Per the germline V gene, CDR1 is LGHDT and CDR2 is YNNKEL (reference sequence). The V end lost 2 bases, the J end lost 6 bases, and 5 bases lay between the germline ends. The CDR3 protein is CASSQRGQPQHF. The CDR3 DNA reads as TGTGCCAGCAGCCAAAGGGGTCAGCCCCAGCATTTT.

The J gene is TRBJ1-6, the V gene TRBV30; D is unclear. The V end lost 1 base, the J end lost 6 bases, and 7 bases lay between the germline ends. In germline, CDR1 is GTSNPN, CDR2 SVGIG (reference sequence). This CDR3 spans 13 amino acids. CDR3 in DNA: TGTGCCTGGAGTGAGAGAGGTAATTCACCCCTCCACTTT. Translated, it gives CAWSERGNSPLHF.

This CDR3 is CASSPRRGETQYF. CDR3 bases: TGTGCCAGCAGCCCCCGGAGGGGAGAGACCCAGTACTTC. The chain combines TRBV7-3 with TRBJ2-5; possibly TRBD2 for D (6 bases). V lost 5 bases and J 4 bases, leaving 11 bases between the germline ends. The CDR3 contains 13 residues. CDR1 is SGHTA, CDR2 FQGTGA, per germline.

The rearrangement joins TRBV9 to TRBJ2-2; D could derive from TRBD1 or TRBD2 (6 bases each). Germline CDR1 reads SGDLS; CDR2 reads YYNGEE. Between the trimmed V and J ends, which lost 5 bases and 0 bases, there was a span of 8 bases. CDR3 length: 14 residues. Here the CDR3 reads CASRGGPNTGELFF. In DNA form, the CDR3 reads TGTGCCAGCAGAGGGGGGCCGAACACCGGGGAGCTGTTTTTT.

The rearrangement uses TRBV5-1 and TRBJ1-6; D may be TRBD1 (5 bases). CDR3 length: 16 amino acids. Trimming removed 0 bases at V and 14 bases at J, with 21 bases between. The germline V gene encodes CDR1 SGHRS and CDR2 YFSETQ. CDR3 DNA: TGCGCCAGCAGCTTGGTTTCGCAGGGAGTTAATTCGGCCCTCCACTTT. Translating it yields CASSLVSQGVNSALHF.

This CDR3 reads CASSALGNEKLFF. Here the CDR3 DNA reads TGTGCCAGCAGTGCGTTGGGGAATGAAAAACTGTTTTTT. The rearrangement uses TRBV9 and TRBJ1-4, with no clear D. In germline, CDR1 is SGDLS, CDR2 YYNGEE. The CDR3 loop spans 13 amino acids. Trimming stripped 5 bases from V and 5 bases from J, with 10 bases between.

The V gene is TRBV15, the J gene TRBJ1-2; 10 bases agree with TRBD1. CDR1 and CDR2 (germline): LNHNV, YYDKDF (reference sequence). Unmatched junction bases numbered 11, after V lost 5 bases and J lost 8 bases. This CDR3 region has 15 residues. In DNA, the CDR3 is TGTGCCACCAGCCGACCCCGAGGGACAGGGGACGGCTACACCTTC. Protein: CATSRPRGTGDGYTF.

The chain joins TRBV30 to TRBJ2-7; 8 nucleotides agree with TRBD1. Germline CDR1 and CDR2: GTSNPN and SVGIG (reference sequence). V lost 5 bases and J lost 0; bases outside the gene matches: 3. This CDR3 region has 13 residues. The CDR3 DNA reads TGTGCCTGGGGGACAGGATTCTCCTACGAGCAGTACTTC. Encoded protein: CAWGTGFSYEQYF.

The chain has TRBV5-4 and TRBJ1-6; 8 bases fit TRBD1. V gave up 0 bases and J gave up 7 bases; unmatched junction bases: 3. The CDR3 sequence is 15 residues long. Per germline, CDR1 SGHNT and CDR2 YYREEE (reference sequence). The CDR3 DNA reads as TGTGCCAGCAGCTTGGGGACAGGGCTAAATTCACCCCTCCACTTT. Protein sequence: CASSLGTGLNSPLHF.

This CDR3 reads CASSRDTSNTEAFF. The DNA for the CDR3 is TGTGCCAGCAGCCGGGACACCTCGAACACTGAAGCTTTCTTT. The chain links TRBV7-9 to TRBJ1-1, with TRBD1 as a possible D gene (6 bases). CDR1 is SEHNR and CDR2 is FQNEAQ in the germline V gene (reference sequence). Trimming removed 5 bases from V and 1 base from J, with 11 bases in between. The CDR3 sequence is 14 residues long.

This clone appeared a few times. The V call is TRBV28, the J call TRBJ2-1; D is uncertain. CDR3 size: 11 residues. Germline lookup yields CDR1 MDHEN and CDR2 SYDVKM. V lost 5 bases to trimming and J lost 6 bases, with 5 bases between them. CDR3 bases: TGTGCCAGCAGTCGAATCAATGAGCAGTTCTTC. Translated: CASSRINEQFF.

The J gene is TRBJ1-3, the V gene TRBV19, with D perhaps TRBD1 (5 bases). Germline V gene data show CDR1 as LNHDA and CDR2 as SQIVND (reference sequence). Trimming removed 5 bases from V and 2 bases from J, with 13 bases in between. The CDR3 covers 15 residues. The CDR3 DNA reads TGTGCCAGTAGTGTTCCGACAGTGGCTGGAAACACCATATATTTT. This gives the protein CASSVPTVAGNTIYF.

This clone showed up just a few times. The chain couples TRBV19 to TRBJ2-6; 9 bases line up with TRBD1. Germline-derived CDR1 and CDR2 are LNHDA and SQIVND (reference sequence). J was trimmed by 0 bases and V by 7 bases; bases with no gene match: 13. The CDR3 extends over 19 amino acids. Here the CDR3 reads CASNGIGTGFVSGANVLTF. The CDR3 bases are TGTGCCAGTAACGGGATAGGGACAGGGTTCGTCTCTGGGGCCAACGTCCTGACTTTC.

The V gene is TRBV18, the J gene TRBJ2-7; no clear D. Trimming removed 0 bases from V and 2 bases from J, with 8 bases in between. The CDR3 totals 14 residues. Germline V gives CDR1 KGHSH, CDR2 LQKENI. CDR3 sequence: CASSPPVGAYEQYF. CDR3 sequence (DNA): TGTGCCAGCTCACCACCGGTAGGAGCCTACGAGCAGTACTTC.

V is TRBV25-1 and J is TRBJ1-5; no clear D gene. CDR1 is MGHDK, CDR2 SYGVNS, per germline. Trimming cost V 3 bases and J 2 bases, with 5 bases left between them. This CDR3 contains 13 residues. The CDR3 DNA follows: TGTGCCAGCAGTGATTGGGGCAATCAGCCCCAGCATTTT. Residues: CASSDWGNQPQHF.

This clone has a single count. The chain has TRBV6-6 and TRBJ1-5; TRBD1 matches 7 bases. V lost 2 bases, J lost 2 bases, and 6 bases stayed unmatched. Germline CDR1 and CDR2: MNHNY and SVGAGI (reference sequence). This CDR3 region has 16 residues. The CDR3 region has the DNA TGTGCCAGCAGTTACGCCCCAGGGGGGGGCAATCAGCCCCAGCATTTT. Its protein is CASSYAPGGGNQPQHF.

The V call is TRBV28, the J call TRBJ2-3, with D uncertain. The CDR3 is 12 residues long. The V end was cut by 6 bases, the J end by 6 bases, with 10 bases between. CDR1 is MDHEN, CDR2 SYDVKM, per germline. The CDR3 DNA reads as TGTGCCAGCAGGTCCAGTTGGGATACGCAGTATTTT. Translating gives CASRSSWDTQYF.

This chain connects TRBV30 to TRBJ2-3; D is perhaps TRBD1 or TRBD2 (5 bases each). CDR3 length equals 18 residues. V lost 0 bases, J lost 3 bases, and 22 bases lay in between. Germline V gene sequence: CDR1 GTSNPN, CDR2 SVGIG (reference sequence). CDR3 bases: TGTGCCTGGAGTGTATCGGTAAGGGGACCTTCTGGTACAGATACGCAGTATTTT. Translation gives CAWSVSVRGPSGTDTQYF.